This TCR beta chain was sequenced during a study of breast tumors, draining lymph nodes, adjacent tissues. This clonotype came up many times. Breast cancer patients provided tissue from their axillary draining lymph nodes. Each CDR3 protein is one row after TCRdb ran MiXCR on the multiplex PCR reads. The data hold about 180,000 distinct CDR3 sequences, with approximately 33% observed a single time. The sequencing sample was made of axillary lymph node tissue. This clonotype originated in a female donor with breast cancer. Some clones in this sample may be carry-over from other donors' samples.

The CDR3 spells CASRLDRGSGNTIYF. CDR3 in DNA: TGTGCCAGCAGACTCGACAGGGGCTCTGGAAACACCATATATTTT. V is TRBV12-3 or TRBV12-4 and J is TRBJ1-3; 8 bases align to TRBD1. J was trimmed by 0 bases and V by 6 bases; bases with no gene match: 4. The CDR3 covers 15 residues.